One and the same sample provided the 27 T cell receptor beta chains below, sequenced in a study of cytomegalovirus exposure and HLA in healthy donors. PCR was performed using 60 Vbeta and 13 Jbeta primers. Assay: immunoSEQ multiplex PCR; the TCRdb copy retains only in-frame clones and omits some. The table includes 100,000 to 150,000 clones, about 81% detected once. Sequencing was performed on PBMCs. The receptors stem from a woman in her twenties or thirties in good health and CMV-seronegative.

This clone was picked up one time. V is TRBV4-2 and J is TRBJ2-3, with 11 bases that match TRBD2. Germline assignment: CDR1 LGHNA and CDR2 YNFKEQ. The ends lost 3 bases at V and 1 base at J; junction bases unmatched: 6. This CDR3 spans 17 amino acids. The CDR3 DNA follows: TGTGCCAGCAGCCAGAGCCCACTAGCGGGGGGCACAGATACGCAGTATTTT. Translation: CASSQSPLAGGTDTQYF.

This clone occurred once. This chain uses TRBV5-1 with TRBJ2-3; no clear D. The CDR3 contains 14 residues. In germline, CDR1 is SGHRS, CDR2 YFSETQ. Trimming took 0 bases from V and 0 from J, leaving 5 bases between them. The chain's CDR3 is CASSLGLSTDTQYF. The CDR3 DNA sequence: TGCGCCAGCAGCTTGGGACTTAGCACAGATACGCAGTATTTT.

The V gene is TRBV5-4, the J gene TRBJ2-2; 9 nucleotides line up with TRBD2. The CDR3 consists of 16 residues. The V and J ends lost 3 bases and 5 bases, in that order; junction bases with no gene match: 8. Germline V CDR1 and CDR2: SGHNT, YYREEE (reference sequence). The CDR3 sequence is CASSSNSGRRTGELFF. The CDR3 DNA is TGTGCCAGCAGCTCAAATAGCGGGAGACGAACCGGGGAGCTGTTTTTT. Complete variable domain (other parts from reference TRBV5-4 and TRBJ2-2): ETGVTQSPTHLIKTRGQQVTLRCSSQSGHNTVSWYQQALGQGPQFIFQYYREEENGRGNFPPRFSGLQFPNYSSELNVNALELDDSALYLCASSSNSGRRTGELFFGEGSRLTVL.

The chain carries TRBV19 and TRBJ2-5, with D unresolved. The V gene's germline CDR1 is LNHDA and CDR2 SQIVND (reference sequence). This CDR3 is built from 13 residues. Trimming cost V 2 bases and J 1 base, with 5 bases left between them. The CDR3 coding sequence is TGTGCCAGTAGTATAATTAGCCAAGAGACCCAGTACTTC. It is translated as CASSIISQETQYF. Full variable domain (remainder filled in from reference TRBV19 and TRBJ2-5): DGGITQSPKYLFRKEGQNVTLSCEQNLNHDAMYWYRQDPGQGLRLIYYSQIVNDFQKGDIAEGYSVSREKKESFPLTVTSAQKNPTAFYLCASSIISQETQYFGPGTRLLVL.

The chain is built from TRBV30 and TRBJ2-7; a possible D gene is TRBD2 (7 bases). Germline V gene lookup returns CDR1 GTSNPN and CDR2 SVGIG (reference sequence). The CDR3 consists of 14 residues. Trimming cost V 5 bases and J 2 bases, with 16 bases left between them. The CDR3 protein is CAWRHKGGPYEQYF. In DNA, the CDR3 is TGTGCCTGGCGACATAAGGGGGGGCCCTACGAGCAGTACTTC.

The chain links TRBV7-9 to TRBJ1-5, with 7 bases fitting TRBD1. Germline CDR1 is SEHNR and CDR2 is FQNEAQ (reference sequence). CDR3 size: 15 residues. Unmatched junction bases numbered 7, after V lost 5 bases and J lost 3 bases. CDR3 in amino acids: CASSVSGQSNQPQHF. In nucleotides, the CDR3 is TGTGCCAGCAGCGTATCGGGACAGTCCAATCAGCCCCAGCATTTT.

The chain employs TRBV7-2 and TRBJ2-4; 7 bases line up with TRBD1. Germline-derived CDR1 and CDR2 are SGHTA and FQGNSA. The CDR3 totals 15 residues. V shed 5 bases and J 3 bases; nucleotides not matched to a gene: 7. CDR3 loop: CASSRGGFGKNIQYF. The CDR3 nucleotides are TGTGCCAGCAGCAGAGGGGGCTTCGGCAAAAACATTCAGTACTTC.

The V gene is TRBV28, the J gene TRBJ2-5; perhaps TRBD1 as D (6 bases). Gene TRBJ2-7 matches the end of the DNA better, so the J call may be wrong. The CDR3 sequence is 15 residues long. Germline V gene data show CDR1 as MDHEN and CDR2 as SYDVKM. CDR3: CASTPGQGLAYEQYF. The CDR3 DNA reads as TGTGCCAGCACCCCAGGTCAGGGGCTTGCCTACGAGCAGTACTTC.

A word on this clone: At one of its ends the junction is not consistent with the germline gene, which may arise from a read error. The chain combines TRBV7-9 with TRBJ1-1, with D unresolved. The length of the CDR3 is 12 residues. From germline, CDR1 is SEHNR and CDR2 FQNEAQ (reference sequence). The CDR3 is CSSSSAEGTAFF. As DNA, the CDR3 is TGTTCCAGCAGCTCGGCGGAGGGAACGGCTTTCTTT.

The chain has TRBV5-5 and TRBJ1-1; 7 positions match TRBD1. Per the germline V gene, CDR1 is SGHKS and CDR2 is YYEKEE (reference sequence). Trimming cost V 1 base and J 5 bases; bases outside gene matches: 17. The CDR3 contains 18 residues. In nucleotides, the CDR3 is TGTGCCAGCAGCTTGAAGAATGCTCGGGGCAGGGGGTTAACTGAAGCTTTCTTT. Encoded protein: CASSLKNARGRGLTEAFF.

This sequence joins TRBV10-3 and TRBJ2-3; D is uncertain. This CDR3 has 16 residues. Trimming removed 0 bases from V and 6 bases from J, with 16 bases in between. Germline CDR1 and CDR2: ENHRY and SYGVKD. The CDR3 region has the DNA TGTGCCATCAGTGAGTCGATACCGCTAAATCCTGATACGCAGTATTTT. Its protein is CAISESIPLNPDTQYF.

The chain employs TRBV10-2 and TRBJ2-2, with TRBD2 identical over 10 bases. The length of the CDR3 is 17 residues. V shed 7 bases, J shed 7 bases, and the junction held 15 bases outside the gene matches. Germline V lookup: CDR1 WSHSY, CDR2 SAAADI. CDR3 nucleotides: TGCGCCAGCACCCTTGGGGGAGCGGGGGGGCCCATCGGGGAGCTGTTTTTT. Translated, it gives CASTLGGAGGPIGELFF.

J is TRBJ1-4 and V is TRBV19; unclear D gene. CDR3 length equals 15 residues. V gave up 5 bases and J gave up 0 bases, with 10 bases separating them. The germline gives CDR1 LNHDA, CDR2 SQIVND (reference sequence). The CDR3 protein is CASSSYSATNEKLFF. CDR3 sequence (DNA): TGTGCCAGTAGTTCCTACAGTGCAACTAATGAAAAACTGTTTTTT. Together with reference TRBV19 and TRBJ1-4, the CDR3 gives the full variable domain: DGGITQSPKYLFRKEGQNVTLSCEQNLNHDAMYWYRQDPGQGLRLIYYSQIVNDFQKGDIAEGYSVSREKKESFPLTVTSAQKNPTAFYLCASSSYSATNEKLFFGSGTQLSVL.

This clone has more than one count but fewer than ten. The rearrangement joins TRBV6-6 to TRBJ2-1; possible D gene TRBD2, 6 bases. V dropped 7 bases and J dropped 0 bases, with 10 bases sitting between them. The CDR3 has 14 amino acids. CDR1 and CDR2 (germline): MNHNY, SVGAGI (reference sequence). In nucleotides, the CDR3 is TGTGCCAGCACACGGGGGTCCTCCTACAATGAGCAGTTCTTC. Translated: CASTRGSSYNEQFF.

This sequence joins TRBV2 and TRBJ1-1; no firm D call. Trimming shortened V by 3 bases and J by 1 base, and 6 bases separated the two germline ends. CDR1 is SNHLY and CDR2 is FYNNEI in the germline V gene. There are 13 residues in the CDR3. The CDR3 DNA follows: TGTGCCAGCAGTGAGAGGTGGAACACTGAAGCTTTCTTT. This translates into CASSERWNTEAFF.

The J gene is TRBJ2-1, the V gene TRBV5-4, with D tentatively TRBD2 (5 bases). The CDR3 sequence is 15 residues long. Germline V gene lookup returns CDR1 SGHNT and CDR2 YYREEE (reference sequence). The V gene lost 8 bases and the J gene lost 2 bases, with 17 bases spanning the gap. The CDR3 sequence: CASSEAATTYNEQFF. The CDR3 DNA follows: TGTGCCAGTTCGGAGGCAGCGACTACCTACAATGAGCAGTTCTTC.

The CDR3 nucleotides read TGTGCCAGCAGTACCGAGGTGAACACTGAAGCTTTCTTT. This codes for CASSTEVNTEAFF. V gene TRBV11-2 combines with J gene TRBJ1-1; D call uncertain. Germline V gives CDR1 SGHAT, CDR2 FQNNGV. The germline V and J ends were trimmed by 6 bases and 0 bases, with 8 bases remaining between them. CDR3 size: 13 residues.

The chain has TRBV28 and TRBJ2-3; possible D gene TRBD2, 7 bases. Germline CDR1 MDHEN, CDR2 SYDVKM. CDR3 length: 16 residues. The V end lost 8 bases, the J end lost 1 base, and 19 bases lay between the germline ends. This CDR3 reads CASASGGARGTDTQYF. As DNA, the CDR3 is TGTGCCAGCGCCAGTGGGGGGGCGCGGGGCACAGATACGCAGTATTTT. The full variable domain, rest sourced from reference TRBV28 and TRBJ2-3, is DVKVTQSSRYLVKRTGEKVFLECVQDMDHENMFWYRQDPGLGLRLIYFSYDVKMKEKGDIPEGYSVSREKKERFSLILESASTNQTSMYLCASASGGARGTDTQYFGPGTRLTVL.

A word on this clone: The junction differs from germline at one of its ends, possibly a read error. The chain uses TRBV7-9 and TRBJ2-1, with D possibly being TRBD1 (6 bases). From germline, CDR1 is SEHNR and CDR2 FQNEAQ (reference sequence). The CDR3 loop spans 16 amino acids. CDR3 region: CSSSYLRGEGYNEQFF. As DNA, the CDR3 is TGTTCCAGCAGCTACCTCAGGGGTGAGGGCTACAATGAGCAGTTCTTC. Filled out from reference TRBV7-9 and TRBJ2-1, the complete variable domain reads DTGVSQNPRHKITKRGQNVTFRCDPISEHNRLYWYRQTLGQGPEFLTYFQNEAQLEKSRLLSDRFSAERPKGSFSTLEIQRTEQGDSAMYLCSSSYLRGEGYNEQFFGPGTRLTVL.

CDR3: CASSARGTGEYEQYF. CDR3 coding DNA: TGTGCCAGCAGCGCGCGTGGGACAGGGGAGTACGAGCAGTACTTC. The chain joins TRBV9 to TRBJ2-7; 10 bases are a match to TRBD1. CDR3 length: 15 residues. The ends lost 3 bases at V and 4 bases at J; junction bases unmatched: 7. Looked up from germline, CDR1 is SGDLS and CDR2 is YYNGEE. The whole variable domain, filled in from reference TRBV9 and TRBJ2-7, reads DSGVTQTPKHLITATGQRVTLRCSPRSGDLSVYWYQQSLDQGLQFLIQYYNGEERAKGNILERFSAQQFPDLHSELNLSSLELGDSALYFCASSARGTGEYEQYFGPGTRLTVT.

This chain uses TRBV30 with TRBJ2-2, with D tentatively TRBD2 (5 bases). The V end was cut by 4 bases, the J end by 7 bases, with 10 bases between. Germline V gene data show CDR1 as GTSNPN and CDR2 as SVGIG (reference sequence). This CDR3 contains 12 residues. The DNA of the CDR3 is TGTGCCTGGACTCCCGGAGGCGGGGAGCTGTTTTTT. This translates into CAWTPGGGELFF.

The gene calls are TRBV5-1 and TRBJ1-1, with a possible D match to TRBD1 (5 bases). This CDR3 is 14 amino acids long. The V end lost 1 base, the J end lost 3 bases, and 10 bases lay between the germline ends. Germline CDR1 and CDR2: SGHRS and YFSETQ. The CDR3 nucleotides read TGCGCCAGCAGCTTGATGGGGGGGGACACTGAAGCTTTCTTT. This codes for CASSLMGGDTEAFF.

This rearrangement joins TRBV9 to TRBJ1-2; 9 bases fit TRBD1. The V gene's germline CDR1 is SGDLS and CDR2 YYNGEE. This CDR3 has 15 amino acids. V lost 4 bases to trimming and J lost 4 bases; unmatched junction nucleotides: 8. This CDR3 reads CASSPRDRAPYGYTF. For the CDR3, the DNA is TGTGCCAGCAGCCCGCGGGACAGGGCCCCCTATGGCTACACCTTC.

The chain carries TRBV28 and TRBJ2-5; 10 bases line up with TRBD2. V lost 2 bases, J lost 3 bases, and 3 bases stayed unmatched. CDR1 is MDHEN and CDR2 is SYDVKM in the germline V gene. The CDR3 is made up of 15 amino acids. As DNA, the CDR3 is TGTGCCAGCAGTTTAACAGCGGGAGGGGAAGAGACCCAGTACTTC. Its protein is CASSLTAGGEETQYF.

The rearrangement links TRBV19 to TRBJ1-1; 8 positions agree with TRBD1. CDR3 length: 15 amino acids. Germline CDR1 LNHDA, CDR2 SQIVND (reference sequence). After removal of 5 bases from V and 0 bases from J, the junction contained 5 bases not matched to a gene. The CDR3 DNA sequence: TGTGCCAGTAGTCCGTACAGGGGGGTGAACACTGAAGCTTTCTTT. Its translation: CASSPYRGVNTEAFF.

J is TRBJ2-7 and V is TRBV27, with 7 bases aligning to TRBD2. Unmatched junction bases numbered 10, after V lost 6 bases and J lost 2 bases. The CDR3 consists of 15 residues. CDR1 is MNHEY, CDR2 SMNVEV, per germline (reference sequence). The CDR3: CASSPGRGKTYEQYF. The CDR3 DNA follows: TGTGCCAGCAGCCCAGGGCGGGGGAAGACCTACGAGCAGTACTTC.

This clone has a single count. The CDR3 sequence: CASSLARRRGYAEAFF. In nucleotides, the CDR3 is TGTGCCAGCAGCTTAGCGAGGAGAAGAGGATATGCTGAAGCTTTCTTT. The chain has TRBV7-2 and TRBJ1-1; D unclear. CDR1 and CDR2 (germline): SGHTA, FQGNSA. The ends were cut back, 0 bases at V and 6 bases at J, with 17 bases in the middle. CDR3 length: 16 amino acids. Full variable domain (remainder filled in from reference TRBV7-2 and TRBJ1-1): GAGVSQSPSNKVTEKGKDVELRCDPISGHTALYWYRQSLGQGLEFLIYFQGNSAPDKSGLPSDRFSAERTGGSVSTLTIQRTQQEDSAVYLCASSLARRRGYAEAFFGQGTRLTVV.